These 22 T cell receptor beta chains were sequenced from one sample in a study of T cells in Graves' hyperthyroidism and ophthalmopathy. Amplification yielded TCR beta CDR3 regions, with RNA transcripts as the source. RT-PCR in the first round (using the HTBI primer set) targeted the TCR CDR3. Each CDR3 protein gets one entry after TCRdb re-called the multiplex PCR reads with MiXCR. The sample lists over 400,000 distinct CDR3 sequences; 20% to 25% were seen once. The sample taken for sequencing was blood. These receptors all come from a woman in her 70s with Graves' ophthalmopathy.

CDR3 region: CASSRAGVNTDTQYF. Written as DNA, the CDR3 is TGTGCCAGCTCACGAGCGGGAGTGAACACAGATACGCAGTATTTT. The V call is TRBV18, the J call TRBJ2-3, with TRBD2 matching 8 bases. CDR1 and CDR2 from the germline V gene are KGHSH and LQKENI. The CDR3 consists of 15 residues. Trimming at V came to 4 bases and at J to 2 bases, leaving 5 bases not matched to a gene.

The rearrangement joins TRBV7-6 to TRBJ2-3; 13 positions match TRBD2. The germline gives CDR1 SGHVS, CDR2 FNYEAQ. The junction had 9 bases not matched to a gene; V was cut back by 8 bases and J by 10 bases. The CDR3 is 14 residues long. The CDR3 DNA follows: TGTGCCAGCGGCCGACTAGCGGGGGGCTGGGCGCAGTATTTT. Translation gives CASGRLAGGWAQYF.

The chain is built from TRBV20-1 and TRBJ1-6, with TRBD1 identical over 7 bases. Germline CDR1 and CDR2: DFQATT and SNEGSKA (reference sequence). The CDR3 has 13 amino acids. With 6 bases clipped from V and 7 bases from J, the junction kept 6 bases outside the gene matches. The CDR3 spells CSAPDRWNSPLHF. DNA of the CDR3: TGCAGTGCACCGGACAGGTGGAATTCACCCCTCCACTTT.

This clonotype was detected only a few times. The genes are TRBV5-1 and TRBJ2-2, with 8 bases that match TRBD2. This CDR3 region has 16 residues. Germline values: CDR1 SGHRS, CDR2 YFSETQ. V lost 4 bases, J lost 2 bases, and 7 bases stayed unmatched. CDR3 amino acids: CASSPGVAGNTGELFF. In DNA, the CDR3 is TGCGCCAGCAGCCCCGGGGTAGCGGGAAACACCGGGGAGCTGTTTTTT. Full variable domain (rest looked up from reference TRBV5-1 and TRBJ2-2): KAGVTQTPRYLIKTRGQQVTLSCSPISGHRSVSWYQQTPGQGLQFLFEYFSETQRNKGNFPGRFSGRQFSNSRSEMNVSTLELGDSALYLCASSPGVAGNTGELFFGEGSRLTVL.

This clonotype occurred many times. As DNA, the CDR3 is TGTGCCAGCAGTGAAGAAGGGGGACGTCAGCCCCAGCATTTT. This translates into CASSEEGGRQPQHF. J is TRBJ1-5 and V is TRBV6-1, with D maybe TRBD1 (6 bases). Germline loops: CDR1 MNHNS, CDR2 SASEGT. V was clipped by 1 base and J by 6 bases, with 10 bases between them. The CDR3 totals 14 residues.

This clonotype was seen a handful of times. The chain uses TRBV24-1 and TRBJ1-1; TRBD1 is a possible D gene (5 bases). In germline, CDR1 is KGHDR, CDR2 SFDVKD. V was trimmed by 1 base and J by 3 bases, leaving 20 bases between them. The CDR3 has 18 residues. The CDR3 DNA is TGTGCCACCAGTGATTTAGAACAGGCCACTCAAGGGGACACTGAAGCTTTCTTT. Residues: CATSDLEQATQGDTEAFF.

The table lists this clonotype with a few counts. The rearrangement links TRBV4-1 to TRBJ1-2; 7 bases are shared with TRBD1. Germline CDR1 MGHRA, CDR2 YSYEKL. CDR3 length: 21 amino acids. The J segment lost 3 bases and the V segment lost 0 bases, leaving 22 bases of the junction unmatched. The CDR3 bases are TGCGCCAGCAGCCAAGAGCCAGCGTATCGACAGGGTGTACTTCTTCACTATGGCTACACCTTC. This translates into CASSQEPAYRQGVLLHYGYTF.

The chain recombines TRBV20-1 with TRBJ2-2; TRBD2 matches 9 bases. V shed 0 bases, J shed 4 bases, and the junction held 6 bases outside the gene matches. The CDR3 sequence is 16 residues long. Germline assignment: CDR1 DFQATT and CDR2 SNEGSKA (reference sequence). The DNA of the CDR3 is TGCAGTGCTAGAGATTACAGCGGGAGGCTCACCGGGGAGCTGTTTTTT. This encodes CSARDYSGRLTGELFF.

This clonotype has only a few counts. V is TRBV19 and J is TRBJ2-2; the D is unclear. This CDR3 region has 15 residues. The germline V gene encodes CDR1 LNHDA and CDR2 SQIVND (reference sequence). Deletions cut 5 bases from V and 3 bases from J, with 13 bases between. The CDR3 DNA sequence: TGTGCCAGTAGTCCCCCGGGCCTTGACACCGGGGAGCTGTTTTTT. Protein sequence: CASSPPGLDTGELFF.

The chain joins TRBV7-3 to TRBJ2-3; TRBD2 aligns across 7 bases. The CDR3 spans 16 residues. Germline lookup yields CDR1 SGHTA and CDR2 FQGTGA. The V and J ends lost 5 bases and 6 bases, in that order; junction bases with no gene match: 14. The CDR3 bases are TGTGCCAGCAGCCCGGGGCTAGCGGTCGGGAGGGATACGCAGTATTTT. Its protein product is CASSPGLAVGRDTQYF. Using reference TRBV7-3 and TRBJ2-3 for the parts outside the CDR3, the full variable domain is GAGVSQTPSNKVTEKGKYVELRCDPISGHTALYWYRQSLGQGPEFLIYFQGTGAADDSGLPNDRFFAVRPEGSVSTLKIQRTERGDSAVYLCASSPGLAVGRDTQYFGPGTRLTVL.

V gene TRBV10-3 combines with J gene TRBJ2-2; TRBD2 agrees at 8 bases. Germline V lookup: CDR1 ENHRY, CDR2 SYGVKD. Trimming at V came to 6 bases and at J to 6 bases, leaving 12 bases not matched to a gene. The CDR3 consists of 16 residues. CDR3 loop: CAIRAPGTRGAGELFF. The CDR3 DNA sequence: TGTGCCATCAGAGCCCCCGGGACTAGAGGCGCCGGGGAGCTGTTTTTT.

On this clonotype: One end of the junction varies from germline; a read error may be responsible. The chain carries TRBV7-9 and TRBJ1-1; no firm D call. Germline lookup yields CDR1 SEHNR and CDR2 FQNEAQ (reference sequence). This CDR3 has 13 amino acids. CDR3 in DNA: TGTGCCGGCAGCTTAGGAAGAAGGACTGAAGCTTTCTTT. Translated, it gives CAGSLGRRTEAFF.

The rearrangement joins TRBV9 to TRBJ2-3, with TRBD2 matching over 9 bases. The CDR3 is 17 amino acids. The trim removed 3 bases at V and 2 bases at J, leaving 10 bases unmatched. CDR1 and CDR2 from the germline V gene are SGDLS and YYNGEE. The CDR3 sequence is CASSETTSGIITDTQYF. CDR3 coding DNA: TGTGCCAGCAGCGAGACGACTAGCGGCATTATCACAGATACGCAGTATTTT.

The DNA of the CDR3 is TGTGCCAGCGGCGGGTCTTTAGGGAAACTAGCGGGAGGGCCCGTGGAGACCCAGTACTTC. Its translation is CASGGSLGKLAGGPVETQYF. The chain recombines TRBV6-1 with TRBJ2-5; 13 nucleotides match TRBD2. Per the germline V gene, CDR1 is MNHNS and CDR2 is SASEGT. This CDR3 comprises 20 residues. Trimming removed 8 bases from V and 5 bases from J; junction bases left unmatched: 23.

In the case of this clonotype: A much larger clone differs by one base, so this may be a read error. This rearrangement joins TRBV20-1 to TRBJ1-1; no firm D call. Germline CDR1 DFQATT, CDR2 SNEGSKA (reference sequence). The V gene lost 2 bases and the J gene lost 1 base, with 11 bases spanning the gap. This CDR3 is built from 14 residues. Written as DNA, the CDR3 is TGCAGTGCTAGACTAGGGTTCGGGAACACTGAAGCTTTCTTT. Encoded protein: CSARLGFGNTEAFF.

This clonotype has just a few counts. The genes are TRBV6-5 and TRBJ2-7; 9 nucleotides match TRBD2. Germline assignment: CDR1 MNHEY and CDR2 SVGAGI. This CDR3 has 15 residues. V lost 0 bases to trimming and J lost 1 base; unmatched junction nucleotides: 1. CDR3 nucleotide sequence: TGTGCCAGCAGTTACTCCCTAGCGGGGTCCTACGAGCAGTACTTC. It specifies CASSYSLAGSYEQYF.

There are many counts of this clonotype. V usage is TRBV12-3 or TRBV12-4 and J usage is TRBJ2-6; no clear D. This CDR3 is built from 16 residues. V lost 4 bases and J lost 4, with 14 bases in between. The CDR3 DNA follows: TGTGCCAGCAGTTCCCCAGGAAGTCCCGGGGCCAACGTCCTGACTTTC. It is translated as CASSSPGSPGANVLTF.

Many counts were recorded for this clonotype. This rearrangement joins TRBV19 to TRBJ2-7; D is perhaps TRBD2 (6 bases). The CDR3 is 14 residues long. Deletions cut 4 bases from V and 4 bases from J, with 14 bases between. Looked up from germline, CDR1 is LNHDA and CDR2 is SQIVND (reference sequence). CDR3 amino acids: CASSTAGRVYEQYF. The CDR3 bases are TGTGCCAGTAGTACGGCGGGGCGCGTATACGAGCAGTACTTC.

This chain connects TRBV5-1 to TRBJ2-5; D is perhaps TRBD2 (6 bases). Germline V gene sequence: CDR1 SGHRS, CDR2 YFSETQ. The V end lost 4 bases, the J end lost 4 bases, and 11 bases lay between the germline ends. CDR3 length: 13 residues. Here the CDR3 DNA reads TGCGCCAGCAGCAGGTCGGGGGTAGAGACCCAGTACTTC. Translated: CASSRSGVETQYF.

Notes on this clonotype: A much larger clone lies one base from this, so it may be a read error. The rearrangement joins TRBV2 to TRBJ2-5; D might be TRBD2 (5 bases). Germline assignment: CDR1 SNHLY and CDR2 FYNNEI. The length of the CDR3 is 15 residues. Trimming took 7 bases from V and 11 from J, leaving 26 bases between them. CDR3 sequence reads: CASNSVLSGGVAQYF. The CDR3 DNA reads TGTGCCAGCAATTCGGTCTTGAGCGGTGGAGTCGCGCAGTACTTC.

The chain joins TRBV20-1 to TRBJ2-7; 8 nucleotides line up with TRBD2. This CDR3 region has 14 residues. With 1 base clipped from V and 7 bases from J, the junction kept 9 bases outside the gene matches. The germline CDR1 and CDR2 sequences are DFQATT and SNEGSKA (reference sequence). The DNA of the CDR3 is TGCAGTGCTAGAGTCAAACTAGCGGTACGTGAGCAGTACTTC. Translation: CSARVKLAVREQYF.

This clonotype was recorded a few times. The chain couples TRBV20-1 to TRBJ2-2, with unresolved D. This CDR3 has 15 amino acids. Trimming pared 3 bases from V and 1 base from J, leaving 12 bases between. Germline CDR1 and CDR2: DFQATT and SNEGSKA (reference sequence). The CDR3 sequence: CSASSGRRNTGELFF. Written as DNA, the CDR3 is TGCAGTGCTAGTTCTGGACGGAGGAACACCGGGGAGCTGTTTTTT.